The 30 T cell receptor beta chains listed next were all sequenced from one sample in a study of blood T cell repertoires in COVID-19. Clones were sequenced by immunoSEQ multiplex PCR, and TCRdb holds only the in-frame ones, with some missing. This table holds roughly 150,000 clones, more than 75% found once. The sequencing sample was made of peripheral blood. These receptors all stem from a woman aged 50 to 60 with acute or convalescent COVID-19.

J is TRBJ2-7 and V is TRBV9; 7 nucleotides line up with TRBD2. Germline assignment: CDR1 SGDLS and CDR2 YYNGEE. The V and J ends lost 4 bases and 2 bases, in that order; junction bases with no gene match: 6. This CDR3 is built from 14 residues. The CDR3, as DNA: TGTGCCAGCAGCCCGGGGGGACTCACCTACGAGCAGTACTTC. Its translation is CASSPGGLTYEQYF.

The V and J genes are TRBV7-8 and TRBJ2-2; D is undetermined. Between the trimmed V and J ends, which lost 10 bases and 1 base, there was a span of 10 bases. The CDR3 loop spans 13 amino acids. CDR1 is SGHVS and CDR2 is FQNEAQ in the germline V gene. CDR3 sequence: CANSHENTGELFF. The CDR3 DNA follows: TGTGCCAACTCGCATGAGAACACCGGGGAGCTGTTTTTT.

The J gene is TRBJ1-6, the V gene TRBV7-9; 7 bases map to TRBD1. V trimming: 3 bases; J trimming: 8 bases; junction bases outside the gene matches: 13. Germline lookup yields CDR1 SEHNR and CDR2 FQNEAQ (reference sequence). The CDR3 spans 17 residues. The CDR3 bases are TGTGCCAGCAGCTTCGGAGACAGGGAACTCCTCGATTCACCCCTCCACTTT. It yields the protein CASSFGDRELLDSPLHF.

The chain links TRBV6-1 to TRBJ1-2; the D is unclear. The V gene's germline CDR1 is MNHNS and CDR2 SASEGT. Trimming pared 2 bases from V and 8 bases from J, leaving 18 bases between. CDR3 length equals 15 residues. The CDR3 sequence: CASSETSTGISGYTF. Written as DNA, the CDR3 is TGTGCCAGCAGTGAAACCAGTACGGGGATAAGCGGCTACACCTTC.

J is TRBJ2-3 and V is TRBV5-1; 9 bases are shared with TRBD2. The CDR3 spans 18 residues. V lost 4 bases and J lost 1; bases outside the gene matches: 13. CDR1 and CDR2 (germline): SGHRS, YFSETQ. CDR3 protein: CASSPMPERGEGTDTQYF. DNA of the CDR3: TGCGCCAGCAGCCCCATGCCCGAGCGGGGGGAGGGCACAGATACGCAGTATTTT.

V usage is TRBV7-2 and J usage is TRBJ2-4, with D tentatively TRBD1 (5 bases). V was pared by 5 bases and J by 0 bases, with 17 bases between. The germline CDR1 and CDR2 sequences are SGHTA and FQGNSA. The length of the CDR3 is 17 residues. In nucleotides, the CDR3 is TGTGCCAGCAGCCCCTACTTAGACAGCTTAGCCAAAAACATTCAGTACTTC. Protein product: CASSPYLDSLAKNIQYF.

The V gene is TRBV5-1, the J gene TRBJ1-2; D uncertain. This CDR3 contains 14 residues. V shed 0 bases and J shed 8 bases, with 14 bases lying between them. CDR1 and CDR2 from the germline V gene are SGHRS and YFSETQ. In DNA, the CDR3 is TGCGCCAGCAGCTTGGGGGCGCTTACGGGGGGCTACACCTTC. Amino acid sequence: CASSLGALTGGYTF.

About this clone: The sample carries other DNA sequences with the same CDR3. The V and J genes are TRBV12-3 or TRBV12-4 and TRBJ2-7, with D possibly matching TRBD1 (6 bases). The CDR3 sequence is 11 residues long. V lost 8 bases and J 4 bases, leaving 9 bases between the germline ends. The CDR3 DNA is TGTGCCAGCTCCAGGGGTTACGAGCAGTACTTC. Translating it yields CASSRGYEQYF.

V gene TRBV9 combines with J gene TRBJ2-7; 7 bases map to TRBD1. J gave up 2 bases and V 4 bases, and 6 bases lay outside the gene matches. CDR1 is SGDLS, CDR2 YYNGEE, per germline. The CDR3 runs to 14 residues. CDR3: CASSPLDRAYEQYF. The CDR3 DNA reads TGTGCCAGCAGCCCGCTCGACAGGGCCTACGAGCAGTACTTC.

The CDR3 loop reads CASSYGKGPGGTDTQYF. The CDR3 nucleotides read TGTGCCAGCAGTTACGGTAAGGGGCCTGGAGGCACAGATACGCAGTATTTT. The chain uses TRBV6-2 or TRBV6-3 and TRBJ2-3; perhaps TRBD1 as D (5 bases). The CDR3 totals 17 residues. Germline CDR1 and CDR2: MNHEY and SVGEGT. Trimming pared 2 bases from V and 1 base from J, leaving 16 bases between.

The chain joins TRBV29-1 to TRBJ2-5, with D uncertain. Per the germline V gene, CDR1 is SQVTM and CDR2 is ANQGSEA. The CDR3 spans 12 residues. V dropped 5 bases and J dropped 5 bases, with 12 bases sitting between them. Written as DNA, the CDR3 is TGCAGCGTTCTGAACCTCGGGGAGACCCAGTACTTC. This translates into CSVLNLGETQYF.

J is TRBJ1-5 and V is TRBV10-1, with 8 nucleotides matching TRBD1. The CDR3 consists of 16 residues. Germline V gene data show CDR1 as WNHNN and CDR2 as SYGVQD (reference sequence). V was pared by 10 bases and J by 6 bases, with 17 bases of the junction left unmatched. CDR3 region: CANIRRTGPLGQPQHF. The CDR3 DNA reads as TGCGCCAACATAAGAAGGACAGGGCCTCTCGGTCAGCCCCAGCATTTT.

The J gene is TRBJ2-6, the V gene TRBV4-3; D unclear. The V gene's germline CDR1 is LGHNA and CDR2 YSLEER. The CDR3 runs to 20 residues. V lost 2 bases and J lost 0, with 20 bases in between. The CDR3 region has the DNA TGCGCCAGCAGCCAACCCGGTTGGCAGGCCCCCTTCTCTGGGGCCAACGTCCTGACTTTC. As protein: CASSQPGWQAPFSGANVLTF.

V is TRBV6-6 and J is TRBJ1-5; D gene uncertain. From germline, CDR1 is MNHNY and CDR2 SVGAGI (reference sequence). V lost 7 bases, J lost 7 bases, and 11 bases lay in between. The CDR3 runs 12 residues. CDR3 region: CASTLTRQPQHF. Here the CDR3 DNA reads TGTGCCAGCACGCTCACGCGGCAGCCCCAGCATTTT.

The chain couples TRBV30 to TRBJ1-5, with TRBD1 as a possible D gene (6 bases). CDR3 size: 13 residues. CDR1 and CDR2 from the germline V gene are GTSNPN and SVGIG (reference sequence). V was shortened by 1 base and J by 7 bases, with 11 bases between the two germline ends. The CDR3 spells CAWSAQGDQPQHF. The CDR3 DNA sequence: TGTGCCTGGAGTGCACAGGGCGACCAGCCCCAGCATTTT.

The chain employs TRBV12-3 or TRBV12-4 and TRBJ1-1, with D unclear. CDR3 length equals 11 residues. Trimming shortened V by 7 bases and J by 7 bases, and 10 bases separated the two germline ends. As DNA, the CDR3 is TGTGCCAGCATCCTAGGTAGTGAAGCTTTCTTT. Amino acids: CASILGSEAFF.

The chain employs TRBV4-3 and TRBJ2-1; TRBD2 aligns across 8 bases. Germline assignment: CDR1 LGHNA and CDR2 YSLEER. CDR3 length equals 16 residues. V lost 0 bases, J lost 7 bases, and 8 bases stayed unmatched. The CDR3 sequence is CASSQDERGGLNEQFF. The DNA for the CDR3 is TGCGCCAGCAGCCAAGATGAACGGGGGGGCCTGAATGAGCAGTTCTTC.

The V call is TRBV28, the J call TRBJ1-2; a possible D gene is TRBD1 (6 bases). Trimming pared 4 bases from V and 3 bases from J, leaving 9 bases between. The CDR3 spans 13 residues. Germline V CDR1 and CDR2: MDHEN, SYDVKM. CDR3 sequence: CASSSTGYYGYTF. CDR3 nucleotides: TGTGCCAGCAGTTCAACAGGGTACTATGGCTACACCTTC.

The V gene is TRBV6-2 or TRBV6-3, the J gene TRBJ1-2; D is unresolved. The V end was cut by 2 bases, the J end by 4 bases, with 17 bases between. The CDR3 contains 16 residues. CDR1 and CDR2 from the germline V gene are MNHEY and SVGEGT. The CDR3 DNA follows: TGTGCCAGCAGTTACATACCGGCCGGAGGGATCTATGGCTACACCTTC. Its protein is CASSYIPAGGIYGYTF.

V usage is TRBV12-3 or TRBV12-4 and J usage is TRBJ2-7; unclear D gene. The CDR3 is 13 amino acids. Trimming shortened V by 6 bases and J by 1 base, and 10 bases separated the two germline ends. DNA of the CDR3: TGTGCCAGCAGCGACTGGTTGTCCTACGAGCAGTACTTC. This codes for CASSDWLSYEQYF.

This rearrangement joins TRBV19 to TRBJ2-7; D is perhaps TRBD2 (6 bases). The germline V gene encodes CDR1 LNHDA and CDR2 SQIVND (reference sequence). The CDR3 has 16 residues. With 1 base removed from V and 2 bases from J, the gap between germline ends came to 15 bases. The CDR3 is CASSIGSVGGPYEQYF. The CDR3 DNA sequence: TGTGCCAGTAGTATAGGATCGGTCGGGGGTCCCTACGAGCAGTACTTC. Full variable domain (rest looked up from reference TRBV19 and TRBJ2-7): DGGITQSPKYLFRKEGQNVTLSCEQNLNHDAMYWYRQDPGQGLRLIYYSQIVNDFQKGDIAEGYSVSREKKESFPLTVTSAQKNPTAFYLCASSIGSVGGPYEQYFGPGTRLTVT.

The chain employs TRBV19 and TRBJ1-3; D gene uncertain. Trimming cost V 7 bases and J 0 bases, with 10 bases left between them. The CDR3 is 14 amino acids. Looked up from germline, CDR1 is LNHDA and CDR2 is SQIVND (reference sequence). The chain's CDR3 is CASTRGSSGNTIYF. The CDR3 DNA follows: TGTGCCAGTACAAGAGGATCCTCTGGAAACACCATATATTTT.

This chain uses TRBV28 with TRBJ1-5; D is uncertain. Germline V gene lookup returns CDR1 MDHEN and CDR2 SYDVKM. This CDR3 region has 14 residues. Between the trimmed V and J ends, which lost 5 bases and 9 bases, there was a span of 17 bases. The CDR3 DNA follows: TGTGCCAGCAGTCCGCGGTCGCGAGGTGCGCCCCAGCATTTT. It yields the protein CASSPRSRGAPQHF.

The CDR3 DNA reads as TGTGCCAGCAGCGTAGGGGGCACAGGGGGTGGAAACACCATATATTTT. It is translated as CASSVGGTGGGNTIYF. V gene TRBV9 combines with J gene TRBJ1-3; 8 positions agree with TRBD1. The CDR3 has 16 amino acids. The ends lost 0 bases at V and 3 bases at J; junction bases unmatched: 5. The germline V gene encodes CDR1 SGDLS and CDR2 YYNGEE. Looking up the rest from reference TRBV9 and TRBJ1-3 gives the full variable domain: DSGVTQTPKHLITATGQRVTLRCSPRSGDLSVYWYQQSLDQGLQFLIQYYNGEERAKGNILERFSAQQFPDLHSELNLSSLELGDSALYFCASSVGGTGGGNTIYFGEGSWLTVV.

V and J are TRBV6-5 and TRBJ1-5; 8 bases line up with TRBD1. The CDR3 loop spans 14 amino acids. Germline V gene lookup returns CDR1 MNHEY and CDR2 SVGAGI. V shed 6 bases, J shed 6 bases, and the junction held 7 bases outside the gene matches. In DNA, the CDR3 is TGTGCCAGCAGGAATCCAGGGGGCGGTCAGCCCCAGCATTTT. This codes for CASRNPGGGQPQHF.

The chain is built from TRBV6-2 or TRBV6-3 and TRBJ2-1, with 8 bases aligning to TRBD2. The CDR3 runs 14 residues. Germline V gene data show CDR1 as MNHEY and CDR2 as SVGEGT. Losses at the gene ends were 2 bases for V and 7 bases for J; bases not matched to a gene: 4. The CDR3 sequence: CASSYVAGINEQFF. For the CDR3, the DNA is TGTGCCAGCAGTTACGTAGCGGGGATTAATGAGCAGTTCTTC.

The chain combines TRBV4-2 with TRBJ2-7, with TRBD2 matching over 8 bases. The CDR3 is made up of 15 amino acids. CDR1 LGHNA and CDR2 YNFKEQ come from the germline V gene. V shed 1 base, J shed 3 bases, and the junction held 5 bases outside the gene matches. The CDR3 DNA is TGTGCCAGCAGCCAAGCGGCGGGAGGAGGCTACGAGCAGTACTTC. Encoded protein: CASSQAAGGGYEQYF.

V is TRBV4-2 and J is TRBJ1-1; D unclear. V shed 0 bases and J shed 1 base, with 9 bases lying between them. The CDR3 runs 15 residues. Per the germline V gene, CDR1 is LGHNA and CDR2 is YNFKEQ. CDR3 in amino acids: CASSQDSLGNTEAFF. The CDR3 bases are TGTGCCAGCAGCCAAGATAGTCTTGGGAACACTGAAGCTTTCTTT.

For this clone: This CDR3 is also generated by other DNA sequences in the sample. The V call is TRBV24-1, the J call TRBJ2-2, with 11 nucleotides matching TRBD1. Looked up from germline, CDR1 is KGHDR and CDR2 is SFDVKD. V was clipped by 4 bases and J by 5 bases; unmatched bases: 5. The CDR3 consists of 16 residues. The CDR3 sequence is CATSDSGTGGTGELFF. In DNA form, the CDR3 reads TGTGCCACCAGTGACTCCGGGACAGGGGGTACCGGGGAGCTGTTTTTT.

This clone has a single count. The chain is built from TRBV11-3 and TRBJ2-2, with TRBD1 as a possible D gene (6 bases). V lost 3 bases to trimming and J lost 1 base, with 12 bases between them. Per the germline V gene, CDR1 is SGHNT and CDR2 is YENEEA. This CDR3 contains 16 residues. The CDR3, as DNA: TGTGCCAGCAGCTTTTCAGGGGTAGGGAACACCGGGGAGCTGTTTTTT. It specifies CASSFSGVGNTGELFF.